The 19 T cell receptor beta chains presented below share a single source sample, sequenced in a study of shared clonotypes between healthy human individuals. Assay used: immunoSEQ multiplex PCR; TCRdb lists only in-frame clones, some missing. The sample contains about 2.3 million clones, over 85% of which appear only once. Material: naive CD4+ T cells from PBMCs. Subset indicated: CD45RA+ positively selected. Receptors were obtained from a man aged 18 to 30 in good health. Some clones in this sample may be carry-over from other donors' samples.

V usage is TRBV6-6 and J usage is TRBJ2-7; TRBD1 matches at 12 bases. The V segment lost 5 bases and the J segment 6 bases; nucleotides outside the gene matches: 5. CDR3 length equals 14 residues. Germline V gene data show CDR1 as MNHNY and CDR2 as SVGAGI (reference sequence). The CDR3 coding sequence is TGTGCCAGCAGTCAGGGACAGGGGGCACGCGAGCAGTACTTC. This gives the protein CASSQGQGAREQYF.

The rearrangement joins TRBV5-1 to TRBJ2-2; 12 bases are a match to TRBD2. Germline CDR1 SGHRS, CDR2 YFSETQ. The V and J ends lost 6 bases and 6 bases, in that order; junction bases with no gene match: 6. The CDR3 totals 15 residues. CDR3 DNA sequence: TGCGCCAGCAACCAACTAGCGGGAGGCGCCGGGGAGCTGTTTTTT. This gives the protein CASNQLAGGAGELFF.

CDR3 nucleotide sequence: TGTGCCAGCAGCCCTGGAATAGGACTGGGATTAAACACTGAAGCTTTCTTT. Encoded protein: CASSPGIGLGLNTEAFF. V is TRBV5-6 and J is TRBJ1-1; no clear D. This CDR3 has 17 amino acids. Trimming removed 4 bases at V and 2 bases at J, with 21 bases between. Germline V gene sequence: CDR1 SGHDT, CDR2 YYEEEE.

The V call is TRBV12-5, the J call TRBJ2-7; 8 bases fit TRBD1. V lost 1 base, J lost 6 bases, and 14 bases stayed unmatched. Per germline, CDR1 LGHNT and CDR2 FRNRAP. The CDR3 is 17 residues long. The CDR3 bases are TGTGCTAGTGGTTTGGCCCTGACAGGGGAAACTCCTGCCGAGCAGTACTTC. It specifies CASGLALTGETPAEQYF.

This chain connects TRBV2 to TRBJ1-5; 8 nucleotides match TRBD1. Unmatched junction bases numbered 10, after V lost 7 bases and J lost 5 bases. Looked up from germline, CDR1 is SNHLY and CDR2 is FYNNEI. The CDR3 length is 15 residues. The CDR3 loop reads CASKEDREVYQPQHF. As DNA, the CDR3 is TGTGCCAGCAAGGAGGACAGGGAAGTTTATCAGCCCCAGCATTTT.

This clone was observed a single time. The same CDR3 arises from other DNA sequences in this sample as well. The rearrangement joins TRBV6-5 to TRBJ2-7; TRBD1 matches 7 bases. The CDR3 spans 15 residues. The J segment lost 2 bases and the V segment lost 2 bases, leaving 6 bases of the junction unmatched. The germline gives CDR1 MNHEY, CDR2 SVGAGI. The CDR3 loop reads CASSYRAGGAYEQYF. CDR3 sequence (DNA): TGTGCCAGCAGTTACCGGGCAGGGGGAGCCTACGAGCAGTACTTC.

V gene TRBV7-2 combines with J gene TRBJ1-1; perhaps TRBD1 as D (6 bases). V lost 3 bases to trimming and J lost 5 bases, with 13 bases between them. The CDR3 is 14 residues long. CDR1 and CDR2 (germline): SGHTA, FQGNSA. CDR3 DNA: TGTGCCAGCAGCTTTGGGGGCGCGTGGACTGAAGCTTTCTTT. Protein: CASSFGGAWTEAFF.

The chain links TRBV28 to TRBJ2-7, with a tentative D call TRBD1 (6 bases). V gave up 6 bases and J gave up 4 bases, with 13 bases separating them. This CDR3 spans 13 amino acids. CDR1 and CDR2 from the germline V gene are MDHEN and SYDVKM. DNA for the CDR3: TGTGCCAGCAGCTCCGGACAGAGGTACGAGCAGTACTTC. It yields the protein CASSSGQRYEQYF.

This clone has a single count. The J gene is TRBJ2-5, the V gene TRBV30, with D perhaps assigned TRBD1 or TRBD2 (5 bases each). The germline V and J ends were trimmed by 7 bases and 3 bases, with 18 bases remaining between them. CDR1 is GTSNPN, CDR2 SVGIG, per germline (reference sequence). The CDR3 has 14 residues. The CDR3 is CASTGPRGEETQYF. DNA of the CDR3: TGTGCCTCGACGGGACCTCGGGGAGAAGAGACCCAGTACTTC.

The chain couples TRBV28 to TRBJ2-2; possible D gene TRBD2, 6 bases. The germline V gene has CDR1 MDHEN and CDR2 SYDVKM. Trimming left V 4 bases short and J 6 bases short, with 12 bases between. The CDR3 is 14 amino acids. In nucleotides, the CDR3 is TGTGCCAGCAGTTCCTCGCGGGGCGCCGGGGAGCTGTTTTTT. Translation: CASSSSRGAGELFF.

This clone appeared a single time. This chain links TRBV5-1 with TRBJ1-5; 8 nucleotides agree with TRBD1. Germline V gene lookup returns CDR1 SGHRS and CDR2 YFSETQ. The trim removed 3 bases at V and 2 bases at J, leaving 19 bases unmatched. This CDR3 spans 20 amino acids. The CDR3 DNA is TGCGCCAGCAGCTCGGTACCCCTTCGGACAGGGTCACGGCGCAATCAGCCCCAGCATTTT. Translation: CASSSVPLRTGSRRNQPQHF.

This clone was seen only a few times. The gene calls are TRBV6-5 and TRBJ1-5; perhaps TRBD1 as D (5 bases). This CDR3 comprises 14 residues. Trimming removed 5 bases at V and 3 bases at J, with 11 bases between. Germline CDR1 MNHEY, CDR2 SVGAGI. The CDR3 loop reads CASSRDRLNQPQHF. The DNA of the CDR3 is TGTGCCAGCAGTCGGGACCGCCTCAATCAGCCCCAGCATTTT.

This clone was seen just once. The chain joins TRBV7-9 to TRBJ1-4; TRBD1 aligns across 8 bases. This CDR3 is 18 amino acids long. The J segment lost 0 bases and the V segment lost 5 bases, leaving 11 bases of the junction unmatched. Looked up from germline, CDR1 is SEHNR and CDR2 is FQNEAQ (reference sequence). CDR3 bases: TGTGCCAGCAGCCGATCCGGGACAGGCTATGCAACTAATGAAAAACTGTTTTTT. Translated, it gives CASSRSGTGYATNEKLFF. Drawing the rest from reference TRBV7-9 and TRBJ1-4, the complete variable domain is DTGVSQNPRHKITKRGQNVTFRCDPISEHNRLYWYRQTLGQGPEFLTYFQNEAQLEKSRLLSDRFSAERPKGSFSTLEIQRTEQGDSAMYLCASSRSGTGYATNEKLFFGSGTQLSVL.

The V gene is TRBV5-4, the J gene TRBJ2-5; 7 bases are shared with TRBD1. The CDR3 sequence is 14 residues long. Trimming cost V 3 bases and J 5 bases; bases outside gene matches: 7. Germline CDR1 is SGHNT and CDR2 is YYREEE (reference sequence). CDR3 bases: TGTGCCAGCAGCTCCCAAGGGGGCCAGGAGACCCAGTACTTC. It yields the protein CASSSQGGQETQYF.

This rearrangement joins TRBV5-1 to TRBJ1-1; D is perhaps TRBD1 (6 bases). Germline assignment: CDR1 SGHRS and CDR2 YFSETQ. The CDR3 contains 14 residues. V lost 1 base and J 6 bases, leaving 13 bases between the germline ends. In nucleotides, the CDR3 is TGCGCCAGCAGCTTGACGGGGGGCGTCCCTGAAGCTTTCTTT. Translation: CASSLTGGVPEAFF.

The rearrangement links TRBV6-5 to TRBJ1-2; D uncertain. V gave up 6 bases and J gave up 5 bases, with 10 bases separating them. From germline, CDR1 is MNHEY and CDR2 SVGAGI. CDR3 size: 12 residues. The DNA of the CDR3 is TGTGCCAGCAGGGTCCCCATTTATGGCTACACCTTC. Amino acids: CASRVPIYGYTF.

V and J are TRBV19 and TRBJ2-1; D is uncertain. This CDR3 has 11 residues. Per germline, CDR1 LNHDA and CDR2 SQIVND (reference sequence). Trimming left V 6 bases short and J 11 bases short, with 11 bases between. Here the CDR3 reads CASSPSVQQFF. DNA for the CDR3: TGTGCCAGTAGCCCCTCAGTTCAGCAGTTCTTC. Supplemented by reference TRBV19 and TRBJ2-1, the full variable domain reads DGGITQSPKYLFRKEGQNVTLSCEQNLNHDAMYWYRQDPGQGLRLIYYSQIVNDFQKGDIAEGYSVSREKKESFPLTVTSAQKNPTAFYLCASSPSVQQFFGPGTRLTVL.

This sequence joins TRBV6-5 and TRBJ1-2; 7 bases fit TRBD1. V trimming: 5 bases; J trimming: 8 bases; junction bases outside the gene matches: 5. The CDR3 consists of 12 residues. Germline assignment: CDR1 MNHEY and CDR2 SVGAGI. The CDR3 is CASSKDRIGYTF. CDR3 nucleotides: TGTGCCAGCAGTAAGGACAGGATCGGCTACACCTTC.

This chain links TRBV28 with TRBJ2-5; 8 bases match TRBD2. The CDR3 consists of 14 residues. V dropped 6 bases and J dropped 0; count of bases not matched to a gene: 3. From germline, CDR1 is MDHEN and CDR2 SYDVKM. The CDR3 protein is CASSFSGNQETQYF. Written as DNA, the CDR3 is TGTGCCAGCAGCTTTAGCGGGAACCAAGAGACCCAGTACTTC. Drawing the rest from reference TRBV28 and TRBJ2-5, the complete variable domain is DVKVTQSSRYLVKRTGEKVFLECVQDMDHENMFWYRQDPGLGLRLIYFSYDVKMKEKGDIPEGYSVSREKKERFSLILESASTNQTSMYLCASSFSGNQETQYFGPGTRLLVL.